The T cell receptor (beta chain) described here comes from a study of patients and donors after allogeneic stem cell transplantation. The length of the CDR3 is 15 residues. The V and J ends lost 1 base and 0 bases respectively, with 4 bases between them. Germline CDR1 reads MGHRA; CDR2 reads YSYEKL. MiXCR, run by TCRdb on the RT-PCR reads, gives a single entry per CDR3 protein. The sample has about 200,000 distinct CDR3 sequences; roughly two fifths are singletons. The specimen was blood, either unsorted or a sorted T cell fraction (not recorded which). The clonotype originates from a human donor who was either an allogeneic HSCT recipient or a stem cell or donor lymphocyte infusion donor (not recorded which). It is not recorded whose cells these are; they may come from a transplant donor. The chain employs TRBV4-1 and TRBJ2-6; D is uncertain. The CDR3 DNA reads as TGCGCCAGCAGCCAAGCGGTCTCTGGGGCCAACGTCCTGACTTTC. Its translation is CASSQAVSGANVLTF.